This T cell receptor (beta chain) was found in a study of blood T cell repertoires in COVID-19. Study information: The United States, Italy and Spain provided the acute and convalescent COVID-19 samples.

Original data processing: Nucleated cell counts were estimated from reference gene primer amplification. The table came from immunoSEQ multiplex PCR; TCRdb's copy has only in-frame clones and leaves some out. D and trimming were read from the DNA, whereas the V and J calls and clone size are those reported in that table. The sample contains fewer than 350,000 clones, 88% of which appear only once. Participants' reported clinical history set cohort assignment. The CDR3 has 14 residues. Germline assignment: CDR1 ENHRY and CDR2 SYGVKD. V shed 6 bases and J shed 2 bases, with 13 bases lying between them. The genes are TRBV10-3 and TRBJ1-1; D is possibly TRBD1 (6 bases). The clonotype originates from an older woman in a cohort exposed to, infected with or recovered from COVID-19 (not recorded which). The sequencing input was PBMCs or T cells enriched from blood (not recorded which). CDR3 sequence (DNA): TGTGCCATCAGCGGACAGCACACTAACACTGAAGCTTTCTTT. As protein: CAISGQHTNTEAFF.